This T cell receptor beta chain was recovered during a study of neoadjuvant nivolumab and ipilimumab in lung cancer. Whole-study context: Patients got nivolumab 3 mg/kg on days 1, 15 and 29; combination added ipilimumab 1 mg/kg day 1.

This CDR3 comprises 16 residues. Trimming shortened V by 7 bases and J by 6 bases, and 24 bases separated the two germline ends. Germline V gene lookup returns CDR1 LNHDA and CDR2 SQIVND (reference sequence). Points on this clone: Its antigen is currently unknown.

Study results and caveats: Resected-tumor TCR richness correlated positively with pretherapy blood richness. TCR receptors were sequenced in few samples. TCR richness and clonality were higher in tumors than adjacent uninvolved lung.

Using immunoSEQ multiplex PCR, the repertoire was profiled, and TCRdb retains in-frame clones only, with some absent. The table lists some 37,000 clones, 89% of them singletons, with about 3.6% in the top ten. Source: peripheral blood, taken before neoadjuvant nivolumab, alone or with ipilimumab. The V and J genes are TRBV19 and TRBJ1-1; D perhaps matches TRBD1 (5 bases). This sequence originates from an adult with non-small cell lung cancer. CDR3 in amino acids: CASIPSVGGGQAEAFF. The DNA for the CDR3 is TGTGCCAGTATTCCCTCGGTCGGGGGTGGTCAGGCTGAAGCTTTCTTT.